The next 15 T cell receptor beta chains were all read from a single sample in a study of cytomegalovirus exposure and HLA in healthy donors. PCR amplification relied on 60 Vbeta primers (plus 13 Jbeta primers). The method was immunoSEQ multiplex PCR; TCRdb's version includes in-frame clones alone and lacks a portion of them. Here the sample spans under 150,000 clones, around 77% being singletons. Sequencing was done on a sample of PBMCs. The receptors derive from a man aged 50 to 60 in good health and CMV-seronegative.

The chain joins TRBV4-3 to TRBJ2-3; no clear D. V was clipped by 1 base and J by 6 bases, with 5 bases between them. CDR1 and CDR2 (germline): LGHNA, YSLEER. The CDR3 runs to 12 residues. CDR3 region: CASSQVGDTQYF. The CDR3, as DNA: TGCGCCAGCAGCCAAGTCGGGGATACGCAGTATTTT.

The chain has TRBV7-9 and TRBJ2-7; 7 nucleotides line up with TRBD1. The V gene's germline CDR1 is SEHNR and CDR2 FQNEAQ (reference sequence). The CDR3 extends over 12 amino acids. The J segment lost 4 bases and the V segment lost 5 bases, leaving 2 bases of the junction unmatched. The CDR3: CASSRTGYEQYF. CDR3 in DNA: TGTGCCAGCAGCCGGACAGGTTACGAGCAGTACTTC.

The genes are TRBV28 and TRBJ2-3; perhaps TRBD1 as D (6 bases). Trimming took 6 bases from V and 2 from J, leaving 12 bases between them. Germline-derived CDR1 and CDR2 are MDHEN and SYDVKM. CDR3 length: 14 amino acids. The CDR3 loop is CASSSQGLTDTQYF. The CDR3 coding sequence is TGTGCCAGCAGCAGCCAGGGGCTCACAGATACGCAGTATTTT.

In this sample, this clone turned up a few times. This chain joins TRBV6-5 and TRBJ2-7; 7 nucleotides align to TRBD1. The ends lost 5 bases at V and 3 bases at J; junction bases unmatched: 4. CDR1 is MNHEY, CDR2 SVGAGI, per germline. This CDR3 has 13 residues. The CDR3 loop reads CASSLTGLYEQYF. In nucleotides, the CDR3 is TGTGCCAGCAGTCTGACAGGGCTCTACGAGCAGTACTTC.

The chain combines TRBV7-3 with TRBJ2-5; 7 bases fit TRBD1. The V segment lost 5 bases and the J segment 5 bases; nucleotides outside the gene matches: 8. Germline CDR1 is SGHTA and CDR2 is FQGTGA. This CDR3 region has 14 residues. The CDR3: CASSETGSHETQYF. CDR3 DNA: TGTGCCAGCAGCGAGACAGGGAGTCATGAGACCCAGTACTTC.

V is TRBV18 and J is TRBJ2-7; 12 positions match TRBD2. Germline CDR1 and CDR2: KGHSH and LQKENI. Losses at the gene ends were 0 bases for V and 4 bases for J; bases not matched to a gene: 7. The CDR3 loop spans 17 amino acids. In nucleotides, the CDR3 is TGTGCCAGCTCACCACCTCCGACTAGCGGGAGAGGATACGAGCAGTACTTC. This encodes CASSPPPTSGRGYEQYF. The whole variable domain, remainder taken from reference TRBV18 and TRBJ2-7, is NAGVMQNPRHLVRRRGQEARLRCSPMKGHSHVYWYRQLPEEGLKFMVYLQKENIIDESGMPKERFSAEFPKEGPSILRIQQVVRGDSAAYFCASSPPPTSGRGYEQYFGPGTRLTVT.

V is TRBV28 and J is TRBJ2-5; possibly TRBD1 for D (6 bases). V lost 4 bases and J 5 bases, leaving 20 bases between the germline ends. Germline lookup yields CDR1 MDHEN and CDR2 SYDVKM. This CDR3 is built from 16 residues. CDR3 residues: CASSSLLGQKGETQYF. The CDR3 region has the DNA TGTGCCAGCAGTTCCCTGCTCGGACAGAAGGGGGAGACCCAGTACTTC.

This chain links TRBV7-2 with TRBJ1-3; tentatively, D is TRBD1 (6 bases). CDR3 size: 16 residues. The germline CDR1 and CDR2 sequences are SGHTA and FQGNSA. Trimming removed 4 bases from V and 4 bases from J, with 17 bases in between. This CDR3 reads CASSSAFTGTGNTIYF. The DNA for the CDR3 is TGTGCCAGCAGCTCGGCCTTCACAGGGACCGGAAACACCATATATTTT. Using reference TRBV7-2 and TRBJ1-3 for the parts outside the CDR3, the full variable domain is GAGVSQSPSNKVTEKGKDVELRCDPISGHTALYWYRQSLGQGLEFLIYFQGNSAPDKSGLPSDRFSAERTGGSVSTLTIQRTQQEDSAVYLCASSSAFTGTGNTIYFGEGSWLTVV.

V and J are TRBV4-3 and TRBJ1-1; TRBD1 agrees at 7 bases. Germline assignment: CDR1 LGHNA and CDR2 YSLEER. The CDR3 covers 15 residues. J was trimmed by 5 bases and V by 0 bases; bases with no gene match: 6. The chain's CDR3 is CASSQDDREVTEAFF. In DNA form, the CDR3 reads TGCGCCAGCAGCCAAGATGACAGGGAGGTGACTGAAGCTTTCTTT.

This clone was recorded a few times. The sample contains more than one DNA sequence encoding this CDR3. The gene calls are TRBV5-1 and TRBJ2-3; 11 bases agree with TRBD2. The V gene end was trimmed by 2 bases and the J gene end by 1 base; junction bases not matched to a gene: 6. Germline V lookup: CDR1 SGHRS, CDR2 YFSETQ. CDR3 length equals 17 residues. CDR3 in amino acids: CASSLPGTSGRTDTQYF. The DNA of the CDR3 is TGCGCCAGCAGCTTACCGGGGACTAGCGGACGCACAGATACGCAGTATTTT.

V gene TRBV21-1 combines with J gene TRBJ2-7; the table gives TRBD1 as D, unverified against the DNA. TRBV21-1 is annotated as a pseudogene. CDR3 length: 15 residues. CDR3 residues: CASSKPGQLSYEQYF. The CDR3 bases are TGTGCCAGCAGCAAACCGGGACAACTTTCCTACGAGCAGTACTTC.

This clone was observed once. The V gene is TRBV5-1, the J gene TRBJ2-3; D is perhaps TRBD2 (5 bases). Trimming shortened V by 4 bases and J by 0 bases, and 18 bases separated the two germline ends. Germline CDR1 reads SGHRS; CDR2 reads YFSETQ. The CDR3 totals 17 residues. CDR3 amino acids: CASSLAPGPGSTDTQYF. CDR3 DNA sequence: TGCGCCAGCAGCCTAGCCCCGGGTCCGGGAAGCACAGATACGCAGTATTTT.

The chain links TRBV18 to TRBJ1-4; 7 bases map to TRBD1. The CDR3 runs 13 residues. Germline values: CDR1 KGHSH, CDR2 LQKENI. Trimming took 6 bases from V and 7 from J; bases not matched to a gene: 5. Here the CDR3 reads CASSPTGVEKLFF. Here the CDR3 DNA reads TGTGCCAGCTCCCCCACAGGGGTTGAAAAACTGTTTTTT.

This chain joins TRBV19 and TRBJ2-3, with 7 nucleotides matching TRBD2. Germline CDR1 LNHDA, CDR2 SQIVND (reference sequence). V trimming: 11 bases; J trimming: 2 bases; junction bases outside the gene matches: 19. CDR3 length equals 17 residues. DNA for the CDR3: TGTGCCTCCTCGAAAATACAAACCGGGACTATCACAGATACGCAGTATTTT. Its protein is CASSKIQTGTITDTQYF.

The rearrangement links TRBV9 to TRBJ2-3, with 13 bases aligning to TRBD2. CDR3 size: 18 residues. The germline CDR1 and CDR2 sequences are SGDLS and YYNGEE. The J segment lost 4 bases and the V segment lost 4 bases, leaving 12 bases of the junction unmatched. CDR3 region: CASSLGTSGRAVPDTQYF. CDR3 DNA sequence: TGTGCCAGCAGCTTAGGTACTAGCGGGAGGGCCGTTCCAGATACGCAGTATTTT.